This record covers a single T cell receptor (beta chain). In its sample, this clonotype was seen a few times. It has no known antigen specificity. Per-nucleotide qualities are absent, and no much larger clonotype sits a single base away. This entry belongs to a study of identical twins (dated by TCRdb to the mid-2010s). With regard to the full study: The study deep-sequenced TCR alpha and beta repertoires from monozygotic twins, unrelated adults of various ages and cord blood to test whether fetal clonotypes persist. To rule out contamination, replicate twin experiments were performed at different times with different library preparation protocols.

Libraries were made using 5' RACE. TCRdb lists the instrument as Illumina HiSeq 2000. Template switching added a universal primer binding site, and the final cDNA carried a unique molecular identifier that allowed TCR cDNA molecules to be counted accurately. Specific primers in the conserved constant-segment region were used to synthesize first-strand cDNA for TCR alpha and beta chains. To control for contamination, every cDNA library was double barcoded, receiving both a SMART-Mk sample barcode and Illumina barcodes. TruSeq adapter sequences, together with Illumina sample barcodes, were added in two successive PCR steps. Sequencing of the TCR alpha and beta cDNA libraries was done on the Illumina HiSeq platform using custom primers. Per the original workflow: MiGEC processed the raw reads to extract unique molecular identifiers, while MiXCR was used to determine the CDR3 positions. For each individual, recombination models were inferred using an EM algorithm with the repgenHMM and IGoR tools. The analysis of shared clonotypes was done with the tcR package in R, with sharing normalized by the product of cloneset sizes. To study raw recombination without the effects of thymic and clonal selection, out-of-frame nonproductive sequences were analyzed. TCRdb took the public reads, trimmed them with fastp at Q25, ran MiXCR for clone calling and kept in-frame beta chains. One record per CDR3 amino acid sequence lists the most common genes and DNA. The V and J calls and clone size are TCRdb's, not the authors'. The sample includes about 920,000 distinct CDR3 sequences, with 12% observed a single time. The ten largest clones represent roughly 1.6% of the sample.

Only healthy Caucasian donors were included. The twin cohort comprised three pairs of female monozygotic twins, all aged about 18 to 30 years. Peripheral blood mononuclear cells were the source from which RNA for the TCR libraries was isolated. The CDR3 runs 15 residues from the cysteine to the phenylalanine. Only the CDR3 part of the read is kept: 45 bases, read in frame from the first base. The CDR1 and CDR2 encoded by the germline V gene (reference sequence) are LNHDA and SQIVND. For this chain, trimming is 4 bases at the V end and 2 bases at the J end, and the number of junction bases without a gene match is 5. The investigation overall reported the following: Fewer insertions were carried by abundant cord blood beta clonotypes; a weaker similar trend was observed in young adult naive repertoires, while no such trend was observed in memory repertoires. Because the same donors could not be followed over many years, the conclusions relied on cross-sectional statistical analysis. Invariant T cells such as MAIT and iNKT could partly confound zero-insertion analyses, although diverse VJ usage argued against such confounding for most clonotypes. A weaker excess of twin sharing was found in beta out-of-frame sequences because the signal-to-noise ratio was lowered by fewer shared sequences. Compared with coincidental sharing between unrelated individuals, out-of-frame TCR alpha sequences shared between twins had an excess of sequences with low generation probability. In monozygotic twins, recombination models systematically underestimated out-of-frame TCR alpha sharing, but the models matched the sharing seen between unrelated individuals.

These data were also reused for a study on yellow fever vaccine responses in identical twins. That second report states: The T cell response to vaccination in identical twins was reported by the authors to appear partly convergent and partly personalized. In the study, vaccine-responding T cell clones were precisely tracked in identical twins.

This clonotype was obtained from a woman between 18 and 30 years old in good health. The receptor chain draws on TRBV19 and TRBJ2-1; 7 middle bases align to TRBD2. Specimen: PBMCs. The DNA sequence follows: TGTGCCAGTAGTACCCTAGCGGTCCCCTACAATGAGCAGTTCTTC. Its amino acids are CASSTLAVPYNEQFF.